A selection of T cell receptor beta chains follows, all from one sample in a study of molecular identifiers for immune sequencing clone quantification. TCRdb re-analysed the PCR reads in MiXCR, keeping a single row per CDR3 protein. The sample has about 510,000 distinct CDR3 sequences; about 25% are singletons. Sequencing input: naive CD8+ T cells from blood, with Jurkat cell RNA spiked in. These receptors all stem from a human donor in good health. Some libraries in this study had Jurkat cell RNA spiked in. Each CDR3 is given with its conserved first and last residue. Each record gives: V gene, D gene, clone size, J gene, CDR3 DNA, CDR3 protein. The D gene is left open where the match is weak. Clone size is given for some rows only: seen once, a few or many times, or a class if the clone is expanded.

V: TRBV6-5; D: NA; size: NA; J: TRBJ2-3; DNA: TGTGCCAGCAGTTACTCCGGGGAGCCCAAATTTGTAGATACGCAGTATTTT; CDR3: CASSYSGEPKFVDTQYF
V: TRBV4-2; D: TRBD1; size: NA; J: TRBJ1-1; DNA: TGTGCCAGCAGCGACAGGGGTTATAACACTGAAGCTTTCTTT; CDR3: CASSDRGYNTEAFF
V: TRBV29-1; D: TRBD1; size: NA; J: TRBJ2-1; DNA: TGCAGCGTTATCCCCAGGGGGAACGATGAGCAGTTCTTC; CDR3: CSVIPRGNDEQFF
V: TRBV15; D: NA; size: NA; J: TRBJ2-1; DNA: TGTGCCACCAGCAGAGATAGACAGGGAGGCAATGAGCAGTTCTTC; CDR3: CATSRDRQGGNEQFF
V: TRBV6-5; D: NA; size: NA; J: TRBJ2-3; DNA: TGTGCCAGCAGTTCCACAGATTTGAACACAGATACGCAGTATTTT; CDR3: CASSSTDLNTDTQYF
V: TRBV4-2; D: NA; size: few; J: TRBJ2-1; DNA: TGTGCCAGCAGCCAAGATCAGGTAGCGCCCAGTAATGAGCAGTTCTTC; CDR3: CASSQDQVAPSNEQFF
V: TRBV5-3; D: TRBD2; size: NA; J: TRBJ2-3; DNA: TGTGCCAGCAGCCCCCCTCGGGAGGAGGCTTACGCAGATACGCAGTATTTT; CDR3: CASSPPREEAYADTQYF
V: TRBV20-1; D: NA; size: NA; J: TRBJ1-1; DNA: TGCAGTGCTAGAGATCCCGGGAACACTGAAGCTTTCTTT; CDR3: CSARDPGNTEAFF
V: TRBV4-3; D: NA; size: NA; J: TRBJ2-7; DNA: TGCGCCAGCAGCCAAGATACGGTCTCCTACGAGCAGTACTTC; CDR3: CASSQDTVSYEQYF
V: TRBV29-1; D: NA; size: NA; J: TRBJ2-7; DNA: TGCAGCGTTGAAGGGACAAAATCCTACAAGCAGTACTTC; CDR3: CSVEGTKSYKQYF
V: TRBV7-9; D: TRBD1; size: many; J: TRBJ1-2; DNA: TGTGCCAGCAGCCCCTACCCGACAGGGGGCTTTGGCTACACCTTC; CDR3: CASSPYPTGGFGYTF
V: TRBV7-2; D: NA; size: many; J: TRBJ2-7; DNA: TGTGCCAGCAGCTTACTCGCAGGGTACTACGAGCAGTACTTC; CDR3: CASSLLAGYYEQYF
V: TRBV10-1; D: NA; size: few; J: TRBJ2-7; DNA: TGCGCCAGCAGTGACAGCGATTGGTACGAGCAGTACTTC; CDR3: CASSDSDWYEQYF
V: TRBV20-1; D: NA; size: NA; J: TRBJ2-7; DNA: TGCAGTGCGCAGAACATACCAGAGGGGACCTACGAGCAGTACTTC; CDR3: CSAQNIPEGTYEQYF
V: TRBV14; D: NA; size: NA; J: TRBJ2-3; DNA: TGTGCCAGCGGCCCATACCATGGAGATACGCAGTATTTT; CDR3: CASGPYHGDTQYF
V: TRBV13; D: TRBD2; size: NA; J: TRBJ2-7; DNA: TGTGCCAGCAGCTCGGCACTTTTAAGCGGGGGGGCCTACGAGCAGTACTTC; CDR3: CASSSALLSGGAYEQYF
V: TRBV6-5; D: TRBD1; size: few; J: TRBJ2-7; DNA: TGTGCCAGCTTTATCGCGGGGACAGGGGGAATTTTAGCCTACGAGCAGTACTTC; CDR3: CASFIAGTGGILAYEQYF
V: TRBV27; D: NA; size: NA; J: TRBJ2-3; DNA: TGTGCCAGCAGTCCCACGGGCCCACTTTTCCCAGATACGCGGTATTTT; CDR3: CASSPTGPLFPDTRYF
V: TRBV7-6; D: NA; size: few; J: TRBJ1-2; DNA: TGTGCCAGCAGCTTAGTCCCAGGGATCTATGGCTACACCTTC; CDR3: CASSLVPGIYGYTF
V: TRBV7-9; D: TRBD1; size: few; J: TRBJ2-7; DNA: TGTGCCAGCAGCTTAGCGCCCACAGGGGACCGCTACGAGCAGTACTTC; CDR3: CASSLAPTGDRYEQYF
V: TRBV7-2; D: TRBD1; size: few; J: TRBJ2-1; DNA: TGTGCCAGCATTCCCCGGGACAGGGGGGCGAATGAGCAGTTCTTC; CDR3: CASIPRDRGANEQFF
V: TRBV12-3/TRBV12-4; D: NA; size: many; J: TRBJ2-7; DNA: TGTGCCAGCAGTTTTGGTGCGGCCGGCGAGCAGTACTTC; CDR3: CASSFGAAGEQYF
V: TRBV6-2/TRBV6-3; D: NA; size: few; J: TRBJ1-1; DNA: TGTGCCAGCAGTTACTCGCACGAAACGGGACAGAACACTGAAGCTTTCTTT; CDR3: CASSYSHETGQNTEAFF
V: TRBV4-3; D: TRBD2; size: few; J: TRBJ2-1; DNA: TGCGCCAGCAGCCAAGAAATAGCGGGGGGGCCCGATGAGCAGTTCTTC; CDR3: CASSQEIAGGPDEQFF
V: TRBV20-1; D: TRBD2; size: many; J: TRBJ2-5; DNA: TGCAGTGCTAGGTCCCTAGCGGGGGCCCAAGAGACCCAGTACTTC; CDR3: CSARSLAGAQETQYF
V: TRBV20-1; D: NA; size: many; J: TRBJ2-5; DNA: TGCAGTGCTAGCCCGTTTAGGGCCCAAGAGACCCAGTACTTC; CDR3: CSASPFRAQETQYF